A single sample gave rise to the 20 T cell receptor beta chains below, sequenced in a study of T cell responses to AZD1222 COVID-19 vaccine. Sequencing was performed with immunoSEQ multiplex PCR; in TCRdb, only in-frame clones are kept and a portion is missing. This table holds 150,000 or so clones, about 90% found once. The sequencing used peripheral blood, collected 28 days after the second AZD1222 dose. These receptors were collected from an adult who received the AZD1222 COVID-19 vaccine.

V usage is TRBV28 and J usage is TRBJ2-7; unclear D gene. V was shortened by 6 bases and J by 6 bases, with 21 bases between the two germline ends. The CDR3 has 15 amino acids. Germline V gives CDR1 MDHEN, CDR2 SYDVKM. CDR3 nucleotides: TGTGCCAGCAGCCAAATGGGGTTCCGCACCCCCGAGCAGTACTTC. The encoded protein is CASSQMGFRTPEQYF.

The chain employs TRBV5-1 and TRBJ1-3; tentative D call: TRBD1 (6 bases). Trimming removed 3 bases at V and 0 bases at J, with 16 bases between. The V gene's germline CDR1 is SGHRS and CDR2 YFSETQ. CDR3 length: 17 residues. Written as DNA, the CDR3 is TGCGCCAGCAGCTCCACGGGGGGCTTCGTCTCTGGAAACACCATATATTTT. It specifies CASSSTGGFVSGNTIYF.

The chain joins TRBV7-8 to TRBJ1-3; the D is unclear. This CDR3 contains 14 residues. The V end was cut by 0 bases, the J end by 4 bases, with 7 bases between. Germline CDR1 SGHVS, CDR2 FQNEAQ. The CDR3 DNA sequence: TGTGCCAGCAGCTTAGCGGGCAGGGGAAACACCATATATTTT. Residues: CASSLAGRGNTIYF.

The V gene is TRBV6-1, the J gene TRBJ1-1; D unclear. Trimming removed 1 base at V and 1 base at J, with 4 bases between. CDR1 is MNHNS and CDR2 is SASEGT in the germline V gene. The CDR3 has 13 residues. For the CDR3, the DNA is TGTGCCAGCAGTGAAGTGAGGAACACTGAAGCTTTCTTT. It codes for CASSEVRNTEAFF.

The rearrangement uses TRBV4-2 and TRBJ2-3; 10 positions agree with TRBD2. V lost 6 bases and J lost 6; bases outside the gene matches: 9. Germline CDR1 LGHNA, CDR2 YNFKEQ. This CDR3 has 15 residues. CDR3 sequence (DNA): TGTGCCAGCAGGCCACTAGCGGGAAGGGTTGATACGCAGTATTTT. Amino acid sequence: CASRPLAGRVDTQYF.

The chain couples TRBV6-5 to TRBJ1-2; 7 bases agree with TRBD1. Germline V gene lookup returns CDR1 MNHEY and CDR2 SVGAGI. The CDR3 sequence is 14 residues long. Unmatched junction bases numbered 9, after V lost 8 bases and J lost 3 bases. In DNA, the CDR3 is TGTGCCAGCCCTAGACAGGGCCGTTACTATGGCTACACCTTC. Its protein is CASPRQGRYYGYTF.

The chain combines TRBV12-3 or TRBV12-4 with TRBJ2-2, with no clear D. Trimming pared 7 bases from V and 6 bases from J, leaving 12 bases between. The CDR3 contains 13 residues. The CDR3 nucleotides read TGTGCCAGCACGTCAGACCCCGCCGGGGAGCTGTTTTTT. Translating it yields CASTSDPAGELFF.

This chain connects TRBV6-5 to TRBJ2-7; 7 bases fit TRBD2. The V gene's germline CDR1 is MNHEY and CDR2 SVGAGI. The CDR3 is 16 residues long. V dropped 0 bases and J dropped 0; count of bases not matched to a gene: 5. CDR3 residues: CASSYSWGGNSYEQYF. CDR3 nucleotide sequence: TGTGCCAGCAGTTACTCGTGGGGGGGAAACTCCTACGAGCAGTACTTC.

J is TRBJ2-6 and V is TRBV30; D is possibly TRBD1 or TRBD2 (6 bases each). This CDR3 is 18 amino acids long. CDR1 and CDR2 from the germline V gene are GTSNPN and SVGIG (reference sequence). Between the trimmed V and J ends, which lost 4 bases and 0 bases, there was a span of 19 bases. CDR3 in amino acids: CAWNSRLGGNSGANVLTF. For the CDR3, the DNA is TGTGCCTGGAATTCGCGGCTAGGGGGGAACTCTGGGGCCAACGTCCTGACTTTC.

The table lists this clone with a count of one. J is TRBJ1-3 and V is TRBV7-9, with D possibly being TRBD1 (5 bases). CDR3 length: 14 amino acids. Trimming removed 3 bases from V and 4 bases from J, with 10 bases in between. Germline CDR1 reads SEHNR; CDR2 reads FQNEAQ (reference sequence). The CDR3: CASSLAGSGNTIYF. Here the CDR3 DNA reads TGTGCCAGCAGCTTGGCAGGGTCAGGAAACACCATATATTTT.

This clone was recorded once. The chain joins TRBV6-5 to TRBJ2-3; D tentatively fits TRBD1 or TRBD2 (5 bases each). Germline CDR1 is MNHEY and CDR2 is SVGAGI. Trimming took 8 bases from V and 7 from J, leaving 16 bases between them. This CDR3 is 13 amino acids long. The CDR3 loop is CASWDRRSNTQYF. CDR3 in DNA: TGTGCCAGCTGGGACCGACGTAGTAATACGCAGTATTTT.

CDR3 loop: CASSEEQLMNTEAFF. The CDR3 nucleotides are TGTGCCAGCAGTGAAGAACAACTAATGAACACTGAAGCTTTCTTT. The V and J genes are TRBV2 and TRBJ1-1; D gene ambiguous. This CDR3 is 15 amino acids long. Germline CDR1 is SNHLY and CDR2 is FYNNEI. The V end was cut by 1 base, the J end by 0 bases, with 9 bases between.

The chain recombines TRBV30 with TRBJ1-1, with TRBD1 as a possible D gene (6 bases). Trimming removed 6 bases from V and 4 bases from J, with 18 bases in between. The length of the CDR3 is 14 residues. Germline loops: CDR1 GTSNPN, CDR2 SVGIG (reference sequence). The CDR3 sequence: CACQWGQGLTEAFF. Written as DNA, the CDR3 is TGTGCCTGTCAGTGGGGGCAGGGGCTCACTGAAGCTTTCTTT.

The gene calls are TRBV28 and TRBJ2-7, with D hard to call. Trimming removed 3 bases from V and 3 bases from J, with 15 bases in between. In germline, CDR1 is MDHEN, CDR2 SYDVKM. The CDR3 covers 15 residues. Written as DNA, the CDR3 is TGTGCCAGCAGTTTCTACCGTATTAGAGACTACGAGCAGTACTTC. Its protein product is CASSFYRIRDYEQYF.

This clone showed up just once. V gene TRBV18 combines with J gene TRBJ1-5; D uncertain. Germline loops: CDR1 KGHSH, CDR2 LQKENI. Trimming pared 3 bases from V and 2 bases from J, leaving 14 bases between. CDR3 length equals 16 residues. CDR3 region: CASSPSRAGGNQPQHF. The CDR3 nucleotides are TGTGCCAGCTCACCGTCGCGGGCAGGCGGCAATCAGCCCCAGCATTTT.

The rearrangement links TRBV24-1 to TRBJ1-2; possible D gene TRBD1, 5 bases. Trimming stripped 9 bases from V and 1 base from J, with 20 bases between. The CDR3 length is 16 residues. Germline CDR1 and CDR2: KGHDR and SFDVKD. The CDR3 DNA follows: TGTGCCACCCTCAAGGGTTCGGGGGGGGATAACTATGGCTACACCTTC. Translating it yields CATLKGSGGDNYGYTF.

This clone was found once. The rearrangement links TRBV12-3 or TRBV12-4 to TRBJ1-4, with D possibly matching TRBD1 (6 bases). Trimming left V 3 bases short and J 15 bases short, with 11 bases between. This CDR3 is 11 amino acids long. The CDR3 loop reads CASSLGQRVFF. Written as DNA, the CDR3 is TGTGCCAGCAGTTTGGGACAAAGAGTGTTTTTT.

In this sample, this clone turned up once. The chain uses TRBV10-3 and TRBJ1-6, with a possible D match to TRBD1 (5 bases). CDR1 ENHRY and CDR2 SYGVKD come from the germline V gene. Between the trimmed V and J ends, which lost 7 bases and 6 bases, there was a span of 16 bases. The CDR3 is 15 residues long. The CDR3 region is CAITGDAGGNSPLHF. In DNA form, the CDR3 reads TGTGCCATCACGGGCGATGCGGGGGGTAATTCACCCCTCCACTTT.

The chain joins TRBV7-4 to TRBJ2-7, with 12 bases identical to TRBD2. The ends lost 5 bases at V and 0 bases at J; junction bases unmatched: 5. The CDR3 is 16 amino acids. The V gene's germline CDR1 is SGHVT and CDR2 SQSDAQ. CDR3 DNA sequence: TGTGCCAGCAGCCGAACGACTAGCGGGGGCTCCTACGAGCAGTACTTC. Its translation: CASSRTTSGGSYEQYF. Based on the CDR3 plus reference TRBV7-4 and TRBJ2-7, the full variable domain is GAGVSQSPRYKVAKRGRDVALRCDSISGHVTLYWYRQTLGQGSEVLTYSQSDAQRDKSGRPSGRFSAERPERSVSTLKIQRTEQGDSAVYLCASSRTTSGGSYEQYFGPGTRLTVT.

The CDR3: CASSEYGAGAQETQYF. DNA of the CDR3: TGTGCCAGCAGTGAATATGGGGCGGGAGCCCAAGAGACCCAGTACTTC. The V and J genes are TRBV25-1 and TRBJ2-5; the match to TRBD2 covers 7 bases. V dropped 0 bases and J dropped 1; count of bases not matched to a gene: 5. The CDR3 spans 16 residues. Germline V gene sequence: CDR1 MGHDK, CDR2 SYGVNS.